This T cell receptor (beta chain) originates from a study of shared clonotypes between healthy human individuals. The data were produced by immunoSEQ multiplex PCR, yet TCRdb's version contains in-frame clones alone and is incomplete. The sample includes a few million clones, 93% seen only once; the top ten take 0.39%. Study results and limitations: Among four donors, approximately 5.4% of naive CD4 clonotypes were found in common.

Trimming stripped 4 bases from V and 0 bases from J, with 15 bases between. Looked up from germline, CDR1 is MGHRA and CDR2 is YSYEKL. The CDR3 loop spans 16 amino acids. This clone has a handful of counts. The antigen remains undetermined. Material: naive CD4+ T cells from PBMCs. Described subset: CD45RA+ positively selected. This TCR derives from a man between 18 and 29 years old in good health. Some clones in this sample may be carry-over from other donors' samples. The gene calls are TRBV4-1 and TRBJ1-1; D may be TRBD1 (5 bases). CDR3 in amino acids: CASSPGPGLMNTEAFF. For the CDR3, the DNA is TGCGCCAGCAGCCCAGGCCCAGGGCTCATGAACACTGAAGCTTTCTTT.